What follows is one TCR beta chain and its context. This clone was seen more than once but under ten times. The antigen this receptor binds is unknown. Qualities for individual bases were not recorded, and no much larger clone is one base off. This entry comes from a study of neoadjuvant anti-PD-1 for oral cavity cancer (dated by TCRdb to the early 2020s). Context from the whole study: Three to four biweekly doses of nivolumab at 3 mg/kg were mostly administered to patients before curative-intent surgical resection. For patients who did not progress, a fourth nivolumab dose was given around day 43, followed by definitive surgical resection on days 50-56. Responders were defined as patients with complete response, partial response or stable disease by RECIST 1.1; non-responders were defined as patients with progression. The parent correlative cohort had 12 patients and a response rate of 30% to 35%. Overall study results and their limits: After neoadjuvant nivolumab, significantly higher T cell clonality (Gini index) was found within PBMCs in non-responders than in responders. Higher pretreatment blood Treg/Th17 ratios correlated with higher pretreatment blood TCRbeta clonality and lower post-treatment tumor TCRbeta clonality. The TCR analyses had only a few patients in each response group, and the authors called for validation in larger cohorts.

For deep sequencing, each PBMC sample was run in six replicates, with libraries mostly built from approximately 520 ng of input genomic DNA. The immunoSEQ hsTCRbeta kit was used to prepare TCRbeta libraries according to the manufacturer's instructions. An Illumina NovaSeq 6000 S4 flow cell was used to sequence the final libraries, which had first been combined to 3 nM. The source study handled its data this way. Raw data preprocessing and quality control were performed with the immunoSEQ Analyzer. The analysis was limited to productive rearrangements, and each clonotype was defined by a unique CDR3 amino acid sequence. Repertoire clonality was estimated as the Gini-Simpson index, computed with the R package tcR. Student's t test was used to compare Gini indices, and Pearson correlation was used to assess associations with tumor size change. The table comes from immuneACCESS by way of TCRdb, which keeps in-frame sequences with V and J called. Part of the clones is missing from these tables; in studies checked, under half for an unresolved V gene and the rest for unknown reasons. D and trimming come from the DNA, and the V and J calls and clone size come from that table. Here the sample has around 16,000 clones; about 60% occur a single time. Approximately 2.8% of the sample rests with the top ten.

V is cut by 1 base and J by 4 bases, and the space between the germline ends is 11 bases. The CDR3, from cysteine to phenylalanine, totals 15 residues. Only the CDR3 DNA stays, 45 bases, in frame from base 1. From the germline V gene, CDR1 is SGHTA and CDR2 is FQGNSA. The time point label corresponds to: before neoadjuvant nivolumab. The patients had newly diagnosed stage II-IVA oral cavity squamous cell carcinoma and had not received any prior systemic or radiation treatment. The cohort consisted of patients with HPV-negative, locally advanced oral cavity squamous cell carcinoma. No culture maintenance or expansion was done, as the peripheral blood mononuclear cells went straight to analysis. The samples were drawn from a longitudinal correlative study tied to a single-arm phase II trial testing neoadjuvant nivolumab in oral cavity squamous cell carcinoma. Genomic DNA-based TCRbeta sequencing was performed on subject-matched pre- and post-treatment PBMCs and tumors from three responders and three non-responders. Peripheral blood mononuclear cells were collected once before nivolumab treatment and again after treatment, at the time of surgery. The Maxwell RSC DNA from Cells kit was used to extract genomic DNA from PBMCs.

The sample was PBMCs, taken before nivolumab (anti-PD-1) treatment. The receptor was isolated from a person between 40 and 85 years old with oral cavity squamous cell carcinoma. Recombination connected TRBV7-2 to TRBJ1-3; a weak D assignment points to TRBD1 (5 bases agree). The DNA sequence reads TGTGCCAGCAGCTTAGTCTGGACATCAGGAAACACCATATATTTT. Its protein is CASSLVWTSGNTIYF.